This passage covers 7 T cell receptor beta chains from one sample sequenced in a study of CD4 T cells in relation to SARS-CoV-2 and coronaviruses. Unexposed donor CD4+ T cells date from about 2011-2019, before the COVID-19 pandemic. CD4+ T cells were isolated from the cells after 10 days of culture. Some clones are missing from TCRdb's copy, which holds only in-frame ones; the method was immunoSEQ multiplex PCR. The sample lists more than 20,000 clones; about 81% were seen once. Their recognized antigens are unknown. Sequencing was done on a sample of CD4+ T cells from PBMCs, cultured in vitro. These receptors all stem from a human donor in good health.

The V and J genes are TRBV6-5 and TRBJ1-1, with D uncertain. Germline CDR1 is MNHEY and CDR2 is SVGAGI. CDR3 length: 13 residues. Trimming took off 6 bases at V and 1 base at J, with 9 bases between the two ends. CDR3 loop: CASSAGRNTEAFF. CDR3 in DNA: TGTGCCAGCAGCGCCGGACGGAACACTGAAGCTTTCTTT.

The chain is built from TRBV3-1 (or the pseudogene TRBV3-2) and TRBJ1-4, with D uncertain. Trimming took 0 bases from V and 6 from J, leaving 8 bases between them. The CDR3 is 14 residues long. Germline V lookup: CDR1 LGHDT, CDR2 YNNKEL (reference sequence). The CDR3 DNA follows: TGTGCCAGCAGCCAAGATCATTCCTATGAAAAACTGTTTTTT. Translated: CASSQDHSYEKLFF.

This clone was counted once. V usage is TRBV5-1 and J usage is TRBJ2-1; D is unresolved. The CDR3 runs 15 residues. V was cut by 2 bases and J by 12 bases, with 21 bases left in between. The germline V gene encodes CDR1 SGHRS and CDR2 YFSETQ. CDR3 in amino acids: CASSFPSPSLIGQFF. The CDR3 nucleotides are TGCGCCAGCAGCTTCCCATCCCCAAGCCTAATAGGGCAGTTCTTC.

The genes are TRBV3-1 (or the pseudogene TRBV3-2) and TRBJ2-1; D ambiguous. The CDR3 covers 17 residues. The V and J ends lost 0 bases and 5 bases respectively, with 17 bases between them. Germline V gives CDR1 LGHDT, CDR2 YNNKEL (reference sequence). CDR3: CASSQEISRRPNNEQFF. CDR3 bases: TGTGCCAGCAGCCAAGAGATCTCCCGCAGGCCAAACAATGAGCAGTTCTTC.

This chain connects TRBV15 to TRBJ1-4; D uncertain. V gave up 3 bases and J gave up 5 bases, with 13 bases separating them. This CDR3 comprises 15 residues. Germline loops: CDR1 LNHNV, CDR2 YYDKDF (reference sequence). The CDR3 DNA sequence: TGTGCCACCAGCAGTTTGTTTGGACCGAATGAAAAACTGTTTTTT. It translates to CATSSLFGPNEKLFF.

The gene calls are TRBV7-9 and TRBJ1-1, with 8 bases that match TRBD1. V was pared by 5 bases and J by 2 bases, with 4 bases of the junction left unmatched. CDR1 is SEHNR and CDR2 is FQNEAQ in the germline V gene (reference sequence). The CDR3 has 14 amino acids. Written as DNA, the CDR3 is TGTGCCAGCAGCAATGGACAGGGTAACACTGAAGCTTTCTTT. Its translation: CASSNGQGNTEAFF.

The rearrangement joins TRBV11-2 to TRBJ2-5, with D tentatively TRBD1 (5 bases). The CDR3 runs to 15 residues. Per germline, CDR1 SGHAT and CDR2 FQNNGV. V lost 1 base and J lost 5, with 14 bases in between. The CDR3 DNA is TGTGCCAGCAGCTTAGCTGGGGCCCGGGCGGAGACCCAGTACTTC. This sequence encodes CASSLAGARAETQYF.